These 14 T cell receptor beta chains originate from one sample sequenced in a study of T cells in Graves' hyperthyroidism and ophthalmopathy. Amplified TCR beta CDR3 regions came from RNA transcripts. A first-round RT-PCR of the TCR CDR3 used the HTBI primer set. TCRdb reprocessed the multiplex PCR reads with MiXCR, giving one entry per CDR3 protein. The data show hundreds of thousands of distinct CDR3 sequences, 14% to 15% seen once. Material for sequencing was blood. The receptors were sampled from a man aged 18 to 35 with Graves' ophthalmopathy.

On this clonotype: Since a much larger clone is just one base distant, this may be a read error. The chain recombines TRBV3-1 with TRBJ2-7; 7 nucleotides align to TRBD1. Germline CDR1 LGHDT, CDR2 YNNKEL (reference sequence). CDR3 length: 13 amino acids. The CDR3 loop is CVSSQGGPKKQYF. CDR3 sequence (DNA): TGTGTCAGCAGCCAAGGGGGCCCCAAGAAGCAGTACTTC.

This clonotype came up many times. J is TRBJ2-2 and V is TRBV20-1, with 10 positions matching TRBD2. This CDR3 spans 14 amino acids. The germline gives CDR1 DFQATT, CDR2 SNEGSKA (reference sequence). V shed 5 bases and J 6 bases; nucleotides not matched to a gene: 6. The CDR3 loop is CSAPGLARAGELFF. The CDR3 DNA sequence: TGCAGTGCTCCGGGACTAGCGAGGGCCGGGGAGCTGTTTTTT.

Comment on this clonotype: This is likely a read error, given that the CDR3 carries no conserved phenylalanine or tryptophan at its end. The CDR3 here is CASRVRGNQPQHL. The DNA of the CDR3 is TGTGCCAGCAGGGTTCGGGGCAATCAGCCCCAGCATCTT. This chain links TRBV28 with TRBJ1-5; D not certain. V was pared by 6 bases and J by 2 bases, with 8 bases between. Germline CDR1 and CDR2: MDHEN and SYDVKM. This CDR3 spans 13 amino acids.

This chain connects TRBV6-1 to TRBJ1-2; 8 bases are a match to TRBD1. Germline trimming cut 8 bases from V and 3 bases from J; bases unmatched to any gene: 8. The CDR3 contains 14 residues. Germline V gene data show CDR1 as MNHNS and CDR2 as SASEGT. CDR3 bases: TGTGCCAGCGGAAACAGGGGGTACTACTATGGCTACACCTTC. Its translation: CASGNRGYYYGYTF.

The sample holds many counts of this clonotype. The chain combines TRBV3-1 with TRBJ2-7; unclear D gene. Trimming removed 2 bases from V and 2 bases from J, with 7 bases in between. CDR3 length equals 13 residues. From germline, CDR1 is LGHDT and CDR2 YNNKEL (reference sequence). CDR3 bases: TGTGCCAGCAGCCAATACGGAGCCTACGAGCAGTACTTC. Translating it yields CASSQYGAYEQYF.

The chain recombines TRBV27 with TRBJ1-2; no clear D. This CDR3 spans 14 amino acids. The V end lost 3 bases, the J end lost 5 bases, and 13 bases lay between the germline ends. Germline lookup yields CDR1 MNHEY and CDR2 SMNVEV (reference sequence). CDR3 protein: CASSFNGGSYGYTF. DNA of the CDR3: TGTGCCAGCAGTTTTAACGGAGGATCTTATGGCTACACCTTC.

This clonotype was seen many times. The chain is built from TRBV12-3 or TRBV12-4 and TRBJ2-7, with 14 bases that match TRBD2. V shed 4 bases and J 3 bases; nucleotides not matched to a gene: 2. The CDR3 consists of 15 residues. The CDR3 region has the DNA TGTGCCAGCAGTTCAGGGACTAGCGGGAGCTACGAGCAGTACTTC. It codes for CASSSGTSGSYEQYF.

Ten or more counts support this clonotype. The chain's CDR3 is CSASGTSGSQETQYF. DNA of the CDR3: TGCAGTGCTAGTGGGACTAGCGGGAGCCAAGAGACCCAGTACTTC. The chain is built from TRBV20-1 and TRBJ2-5; 14 bases match TRBD2. Germline V lookup: CDR1 DFQATT, CDR2 SNEGSKA (reference sequence). The CDR3 is 15 residues long. Trimming took 3 bases from V and 1 from J; bases not matched to a gene: 1.

V is TRBV3-1 and J is TRBJ2-7, with TRBD2 matching over 15 bases. V dropped 3 bases and J dropped 0; count of bases not matched to a gene: 12. Germline V gene lookup returns CDR1 LGHDT and CDR2 YNNKEL (reference sequence). The CDR3 is made up of 20 amino acids. CDR3 sequence: CASSHFMPGLAGGSSYEQYF. The CDR3 bases are TGTGCCAGCAGCCACTTTATGCCGGGACTAGCGGGAGGTTCCTCCTACGAGCAGTACTTC.

This clonotype was counted at least ten times. This sequence joins TRBV20-1 and TRBJ1-2; no firm D call. Per germline, CDR1 DFQATT and CDR2 SNEGSKA (reference sequence). V lost 0 bases to trimming and J lost 4 bases, with 9 bases between them. The CDR3 consists of 13 residues. The CDR3, as DNA: TGCAGTGCTAGAGAGGAGTTGGGCTATGGCTACACCTTC. Protein sequence: CSAREELGYGYTF.

The table lists this clonotype with many counts. This chain links TRBV20-1 with TRBJ1-2; TRBD1 matches 10 bases. The V gene end was trimmed by 2 bases and the J gene end by 4 bases; junction bases not matched to a gene: 4. The CDR3 is made up of 14 amino acids. Per the germline V gene, CDR1 is DFQATT and CDR2 is SNEGSKA (reference sequence). The CDR3 loop is CSARTGTGVYGYTF. As DNA, the CDR3 is TGCAGTGCTAGAACCGGGACAGGGGTCTATGGCTACACCTTC.

This clonotype was recorded at least ten times. The chain is built from TRBV7-8 and TRBJ2-3; a possible D gene is TRBD1 (6 bases). The CDR3 spans 15 residues. The V gene's germline CDR1 is SGHVS and CDR2 FQNEAQ. V was pared by 5 bases and J by 2 bases, with 14 bases between. The CDR3 DNA sequence: TGTGCCAGCAGCGGGAGACAGGTTCACACAGATACGCAGTATTTT. Protein product: CASSGRQVHTDTQYF.

In its sample, this clonotype was seen many times. V usage is TRBV6-5 and J usage is TRBJ2-7; D assignment may be TRBD1 or TRBD2 (5 bases each). With 2 bases removed from V and 6 bases from J, the gap between germline ends came to 11 bases. The germline gives CDR1 MNHEY, CDR2 SVGAGI. CDR3 length equals 13 residues. This chain's CDR3 is CASSYGTTGEQYF. The CDR3 DNA is TGTGCCAGCAGTTACGGGACCACCGGCGAGCAGTACTTC.

The chain carries TRBV6-1 and TRBJ2-3, with 9 bases identical to TRBD1. The trim removed 6 bases at V and 6 bases at J, leaving 7 bases unmatched. The germline V gene has CDR1 MNHNS and CDR2 SASEGT. The CDR3 runs 14 residues. The CDR3 reads CASRLQGAWDTQYF. CDR3 sequence (DNA): TGTGCCAGCAGACTACAGGGGGCCTGGGATACGCAGTATTTT.